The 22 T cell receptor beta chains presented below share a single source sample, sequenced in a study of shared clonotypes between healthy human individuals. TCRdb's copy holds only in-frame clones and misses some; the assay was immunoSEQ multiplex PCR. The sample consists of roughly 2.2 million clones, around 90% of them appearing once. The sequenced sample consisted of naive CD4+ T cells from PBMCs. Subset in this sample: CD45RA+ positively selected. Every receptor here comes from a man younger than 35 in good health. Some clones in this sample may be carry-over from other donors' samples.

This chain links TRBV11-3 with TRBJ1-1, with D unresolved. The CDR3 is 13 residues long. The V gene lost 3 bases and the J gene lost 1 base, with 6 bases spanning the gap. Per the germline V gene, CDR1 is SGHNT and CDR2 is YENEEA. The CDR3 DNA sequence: TGTGCCAGCAGCTTTACTAAGAACACTGAAGCTTTCTTT. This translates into CASSFTKNTEAFF.

CDR3 region: CASSLGLRQETQYF. The CDR3 DNA follows: TGTGCCAGCAGCTTGGGCCTACGACAAGAGACCCAGTACTTC. The chain joins TRBV5-6 to TRBJ2-5; D is undetermined. Per the germline V gene, CDR1 is SGHDT and CDR2 is YYEEEE. The CDR3 consists of 14 residues. V was pared by 0 bases and J by 2 bases, with 8 bases between. Drawing the rest from reference TRBV5-6 and TRBJ2-5, the complete variable domain is DAGVTQSPTHLIKTRGQQVTLRCSPKSGHDTVSWYQQALGQGPQFIFQYYEEEERQRGNFPDRFSGHQFPNYSSELNVNALLLGDSALYLCASSLGLRQETQYFGPGTRLLVL.

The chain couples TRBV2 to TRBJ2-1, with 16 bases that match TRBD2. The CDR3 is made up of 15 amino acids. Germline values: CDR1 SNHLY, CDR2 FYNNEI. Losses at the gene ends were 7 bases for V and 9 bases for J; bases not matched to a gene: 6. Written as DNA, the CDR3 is TGTGCCAGCACGGGACTAGCGGGAGGGCCCGGTGAGCAGTTCTTC. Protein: CASTGLAGGPGEQFF.

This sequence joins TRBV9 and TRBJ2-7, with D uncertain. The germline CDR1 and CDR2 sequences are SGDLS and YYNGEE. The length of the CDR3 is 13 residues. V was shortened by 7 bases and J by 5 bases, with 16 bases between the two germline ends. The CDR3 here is CASGRTSLDEQYF. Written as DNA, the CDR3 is TGTGCCAGCGGCAGGACGTCTCTCGACGAGCAGTACTTC.

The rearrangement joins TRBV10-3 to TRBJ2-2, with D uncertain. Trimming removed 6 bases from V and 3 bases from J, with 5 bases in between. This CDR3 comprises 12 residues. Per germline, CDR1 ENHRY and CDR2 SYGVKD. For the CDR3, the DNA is TGTGCCATCAGACTCGACACCGGGGAGCTGTTTTTT. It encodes CAIRLDTGELFF.

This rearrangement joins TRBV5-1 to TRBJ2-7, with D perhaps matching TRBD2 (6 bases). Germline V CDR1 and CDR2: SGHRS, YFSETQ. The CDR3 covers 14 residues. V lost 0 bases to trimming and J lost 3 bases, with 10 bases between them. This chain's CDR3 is CASSLDTGDYEQYF. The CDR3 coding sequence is TGCGCCAGCAGCTTGGACACGGGAGACTACGAGCAGTACTTC.

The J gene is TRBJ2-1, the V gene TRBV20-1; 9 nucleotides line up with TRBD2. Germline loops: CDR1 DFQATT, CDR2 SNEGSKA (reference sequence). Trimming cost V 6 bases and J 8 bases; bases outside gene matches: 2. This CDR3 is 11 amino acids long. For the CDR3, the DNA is TGCAGTGCACGACTAGCGGATGAGCAGTTCTTC. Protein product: CSARLADEQFF.

The chain's CDR3 is CASSLIPLTNYGYTF. In nucleotides, the CDR3 is TGTGCCAGCAGCTTAATACCGCTGACTAACTATGGCTACACCTTC. This chain joins TRBV7-2 and TRBJ1-2; D not resolved. V lost 2 bases and J lost 0, with 10 bases in between. CDR1 SGHTA and CDR2 FQGNSA come from the germline V gene. CDR3 length: 15 residues.

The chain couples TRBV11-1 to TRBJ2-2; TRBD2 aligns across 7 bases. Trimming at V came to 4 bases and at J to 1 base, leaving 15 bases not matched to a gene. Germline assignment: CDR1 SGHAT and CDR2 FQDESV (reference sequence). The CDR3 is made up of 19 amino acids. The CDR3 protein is CASSSLQGERGLNTGELFF. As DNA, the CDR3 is TGTGCCAGCAGCTCTCTTCAAGGGGAGCGGGGTTTGAACACCGGGGAGCTGTTTTTT.

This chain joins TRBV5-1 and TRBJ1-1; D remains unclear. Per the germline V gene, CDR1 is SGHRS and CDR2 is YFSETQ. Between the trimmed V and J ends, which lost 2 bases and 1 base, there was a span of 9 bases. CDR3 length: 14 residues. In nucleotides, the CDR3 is TGCGCCAGCAGCTTAGGGATCCAGAACACTGAAGCTTTCTTT. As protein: CASSLGIQNTEAFF.

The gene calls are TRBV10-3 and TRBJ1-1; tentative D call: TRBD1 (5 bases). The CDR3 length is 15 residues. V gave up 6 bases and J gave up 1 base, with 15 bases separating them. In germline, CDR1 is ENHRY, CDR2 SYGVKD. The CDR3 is CAIRMFSGPNTEAFF. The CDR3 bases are TGTGCCATCAGGATGTTCTCGGGGCCGAACACTGAAGCTTTCTTT.

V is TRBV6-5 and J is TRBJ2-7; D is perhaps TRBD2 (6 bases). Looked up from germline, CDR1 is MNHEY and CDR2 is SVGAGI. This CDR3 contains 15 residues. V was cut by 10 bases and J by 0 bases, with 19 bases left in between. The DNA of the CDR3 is TGTGCCACACGCCCCTCTGACGGGAGCTCCTACGAGCAGTACTTC. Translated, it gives CATRPSDGSSYEQYF.

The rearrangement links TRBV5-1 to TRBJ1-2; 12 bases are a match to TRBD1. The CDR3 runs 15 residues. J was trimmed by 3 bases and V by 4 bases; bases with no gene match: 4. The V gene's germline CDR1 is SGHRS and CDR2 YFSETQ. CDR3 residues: CASSQGQGADYGYTF. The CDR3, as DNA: TGCGCCAGCAGCCAGGGACAGGGGGCAGACTATGGCTACACCTTC.

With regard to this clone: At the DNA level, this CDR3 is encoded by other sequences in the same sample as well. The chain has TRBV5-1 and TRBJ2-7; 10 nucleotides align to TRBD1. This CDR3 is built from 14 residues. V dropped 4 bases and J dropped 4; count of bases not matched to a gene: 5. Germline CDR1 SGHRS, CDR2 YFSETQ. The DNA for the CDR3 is TGCGCCAGCAGCAGCACGGGACAGGGGTACGAGCAGTACTTC. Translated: CASSSTGQGYEQYF. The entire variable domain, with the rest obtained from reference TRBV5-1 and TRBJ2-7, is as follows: KAGVTQTPRYLIKTRGQQVTLSCSPISGHRSVSWYQQTPGQGLQFLFEYFSETQRNKGNFPGRFSGRQFSNSRSEMNVSTLELGDSALYLCASSSTGQGYEQYFGPGTRLTVT.

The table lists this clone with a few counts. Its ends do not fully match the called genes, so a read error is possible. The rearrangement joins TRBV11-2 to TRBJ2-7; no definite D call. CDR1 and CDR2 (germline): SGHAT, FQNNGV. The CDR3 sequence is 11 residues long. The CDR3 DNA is TGTGCCAGCAGCTTAGACCTAGATCCCAACTTC. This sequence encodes CASSLDLDPNF. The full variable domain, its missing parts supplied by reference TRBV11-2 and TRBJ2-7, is EAGVAQSPRYKIIEKRQSVAFWCNPISGHATLYWYQQILGQGPKLLIQFQNNGVVDDSQLPKDRFSAERLKGVDSTLKIQPAKLEDSAVYLCASSLDLDPNFGPGTRLTVT.

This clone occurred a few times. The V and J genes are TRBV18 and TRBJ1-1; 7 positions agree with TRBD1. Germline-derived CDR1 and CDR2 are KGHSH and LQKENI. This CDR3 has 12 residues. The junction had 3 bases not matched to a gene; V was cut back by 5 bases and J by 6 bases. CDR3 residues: CASSTQGSEAFF. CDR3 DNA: TGTGCCAGCTCAACACAGGGGTCTGAAGCTTTCTTT.

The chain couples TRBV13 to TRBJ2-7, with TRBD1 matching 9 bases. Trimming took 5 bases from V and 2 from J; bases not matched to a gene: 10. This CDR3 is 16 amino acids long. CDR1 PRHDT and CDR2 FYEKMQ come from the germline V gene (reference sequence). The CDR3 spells CASSAGGQGRAYEQYF. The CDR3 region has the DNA TGTGCCAGCAGCGCCGGCGGACAGGGGAGAGCCTACGAGCAGTACTTC.

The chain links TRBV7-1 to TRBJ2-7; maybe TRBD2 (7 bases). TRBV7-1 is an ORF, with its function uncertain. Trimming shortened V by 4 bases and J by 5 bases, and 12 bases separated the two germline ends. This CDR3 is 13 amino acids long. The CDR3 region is CASSFWGGHEQYF. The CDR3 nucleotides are TGTGCCAGCAGCTTTTGGGGGGGCCACGAGCAGTACTTC.

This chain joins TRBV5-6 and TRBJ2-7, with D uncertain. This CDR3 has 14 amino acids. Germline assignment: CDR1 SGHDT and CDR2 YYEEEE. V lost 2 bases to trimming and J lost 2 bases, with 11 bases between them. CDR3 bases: TGTGCCAGCAGCTTCCCCCAGGTGACCTACGAGCAGTACTTC. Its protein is CASSFPQVTYEQYF.

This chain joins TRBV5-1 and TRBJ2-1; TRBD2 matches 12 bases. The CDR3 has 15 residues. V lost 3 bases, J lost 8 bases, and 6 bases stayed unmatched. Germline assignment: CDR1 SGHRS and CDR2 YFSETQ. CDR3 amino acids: CASSSSSGRAHEQFF. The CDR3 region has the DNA TGCGCCAGCAGCTCCTCTAGCGGGAGGGCCCATGAGCAGTTCTTC.

As DNA, the CDR3 is TGTGCCAGCAGCTCTAAGATACGGAGAAACCATAGCAATCAGCCCCAGCATTTT. Translation gives CASSSKIRRNHSNQPQHF. V is TRBV7-3 and J is TRBJ1-5; D gene uncertain. Looked up from germline, CDR1 is SGHTA and CDR2 is FQGTGA. V lost 4 bases to trimming and J lost 0 bases, with 19 bases between them. CDR3 length equals 18 residues.

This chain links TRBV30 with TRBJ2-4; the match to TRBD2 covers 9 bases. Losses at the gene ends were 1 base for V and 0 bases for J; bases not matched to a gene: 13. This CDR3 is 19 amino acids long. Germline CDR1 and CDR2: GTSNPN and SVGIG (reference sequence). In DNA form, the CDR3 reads TGTGCCTGGAGTGCCGAACGCCTAGCGGGGCCCCTAGCCAAAAACATTCAGTACTTC. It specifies CAWSAERLAGPLAKNIQYF.